The 8 T cell receptor beta chains reported below all come from one sample, sequenced in a study of cytomegalovirus exposure and HLA in healthy donors. The PCR ran on 60 Vbeta and 13 Jbeta primers. Data came from immunoSEQ multiplex PCR; TCRdb stores just in-frame clones and leaves some out. Of about 190,000 clones in the sample, approximately 80% were seen once. Sequencing input: PBMCs. All receptors come from a woman between 45 and 65 years old in good health and CMV-seropositive.

This chain joins TRBV30 and TRBJ2-5; D perhaps matches TRBD1 (5 bases). With the DNA end fitting TRBJ2-7 better, the J assignment may be wrong. CDR1 GTSNPN and CDR2 SVGIG come from the germline V gene (reference sequence). The CDR3 contains 13 residues. CDR3 region: CAWSPQGTHEQYF. CDR3 nucleotide sequence: TGTGCCTGGAGCCCCCAGGGAACCCACGAGCAGTACTTC.

The chain combines TRBV4-2 with TRBJ1-1; perhaps TRBD1 as D (5 bases). The V end was cut by 0 bases, the J end by 5 bases, with 19 bases between. This CDR3 has 17 residues. The germline V gene has CDR1 LGHNA and CDR2 YNFKEQ. CDR3 coding DNA: TGTGCCAGCAGCCAAGATCTAGGAACGGGGGGGGGAACTGAAGCTTTCTTT. Residues: CASSQDLGTGGGTEAFF.

The chain joins TRBV10-3 to TRBJ2-7; 11 nucleotides match TRBD1. With V trimmed by 3 bases and J by 4 bases, 5 bases remained unmatched. Per germline, CDR1 ENHRY and CDR2 SYGVKD. This CDR3 comprises 15 residues. CDR3 residues: CAISEKDRGLYEQYF. As DNA, the CDR3 is TGTGCCATCAGTGAAAAGGACAGGGGGCTTTACGAGCAGTACTTC.

The V and J genes are TRBV5-1 and TRBJ1-1; possibly TRBD1 for D (6 bases). The CDR3 has 14 amino acids. Per germline, CDR1 SGHRS and CDR2 YFSETQ. Between the trimmed V and J ends, which lost 4 bases and 4 bases, there was a span of 14 bases. CDR3: CASSPGGRSTEAFF. The CDR3 DNA sequence: TGCGCCAGCAGCCCGGGGGGCCGAAGCACTGAAGCTTTCTTT.

The chain couples TRBV19 to TRBJ2-5, with TRBD2 as a possible D gene (6 bases). In germline, CDR1 is LNHDA, CDR2 SQIVND (reference sequence). CDR3 length: 13 amino acids. Between the trimmed V and J ends, which lost 4 bases and 4 bases, there was a span of 10 bases. The CDR3 spells CASSTLGGETQYF. In DNA form, the CDR3 reads TGTGCCAGTAGTACTTTGGGAGGAGAGACCCAGTACTTC. Full variable domain (remainder filled in from reference TRBV19 and TRBJ2-5): DGGITQSPKYLFRKEGQNVTLSCEQNLNHDAMYWYRQDPGQGLRLIYYSQIVNDFQKGDIAEGYSVSREKKESFPLTVTSAQKNPTAFYLCASSTLGGETQYFGPGTRLLVL.

This chain connects TRBV5-1 to TRBJ2-3, with TRBD2 matching 9 bases. The CDR3 totals 15 residues. Trimming took 2 bases from V and 2 from J; bases not matched to a gene: 3. Germline lookup yields CDR1 SGHRS and CDR2 YFSETQ. CDR3 nucleotides: TGCGCCAGCAGCTTTAGCGGGGGAAACACAGATACGCAGTATTTT. Its protein product is CASSFSGGNTDTQYF. The full variable domain, rest sourced from reference TRBV5-1 and TRBJ2-3, is KAGVTQTPRYLIKTRGQQVTLSCSPISGHRSVSWYQQTPGQGLQFLFEYFSETQRNKGNFPGRFSGRQFSNSRSEMNVSTLELGDSALYLCASSFSGGNTDTQYFGPGTRLTVL.

The chain is built from TRBV5-6 and TRBJ1-2; D remains ambiguous. With 0 bases removed from V and 0 bases from J, the gap between germline ends came to 9 bases. The CDR3 totals 15 residues. Germline CDR1 reads SGHDT; CDR2 reads YYEEEE. The CDR3 coding sequence is TGTGCCAGCAGCTTGGGCTCTCTAGCTAACTATGGCTACACCTTC. It specifies CASSLGSLANYGYTF.

The CDR3 DNA is TGTGCCAGCAGACCCCCGACAGGGTCCCCAAGAGAGCAGTACTTC. Protein sequence: CASRPPTGSPREQYF. V and J are TRBV6-5 and TRBJ2-7, with TRBD1 identical over 7 bases. Trimming at V came to 6 bases and at J to 7 bases, leaving 15 bases not matched to a gene. The CDR3 covers 15 residues. CDR1 MNHEY and CDR2 SVGAGI come from the germline V gene.